One sample yielded the 26 T cell receptor beta chains listed below, sequenced in a study of CD8+CD57+ T cells in acquired aplastic anemia (dated 2018 in TCRdb). The patients picked for sequencing were ones in whom flow cytometry had shown an expansion of CD8+CD57+ cells. The data were produced on an Illumina HiSeq 2000. Genomic DNA served as template for TCR beta VDJ combination and CDR3 sequence profiling. Starting from the raw public reads, TCRdb applied fastp trimming at Q25, assembled clones with MiXCR and retained in-frame beta chains. Rows merge per CDR3 protein into single entries with the most common DNA and genes. This sample holds some 180,000 distinct CDR3 sequences; about three fifths were observed only once. The ten largest clones capture under 55% of the sample. Source material: sorted CD4+, CD8+, or CD8+CD57+ T cells (not recorded which) from PBMCs. The receptors come from a human donor with aplastic anemia.

This clonotype has only one observation. The rearrangement joins TRBV10-3 to TRBJ2-5, with 11 bases matching TRBD2. CDR1 is ENHRY and CDR2 is SYGVKD in the germline V gene. The V and J ends lost 8 bases and 3 bases, in that order; junction bases with no gene match: 5. CDR3 length: 14 residues. The CDR3 sequence is CAIYSGRAKETQYF. The CDR3 coding sequence is TGTGCCATCTATAGCGGGAGGGCCAAAGAGACCCAGTACTTC.

With regard to this clonotype: This sequence may be a read error, since a much larger clone differs from it by one base. The rearrangement links TRBV5-1 to TRBJ2-7, with D unclear. Germline V CDR1 and CDR2: SGHRS, YFSETQ. The CDR3 consists of 11 residues. CDR3 in amino acids: CASSLEYEQYF. CDR3 DNA sequence: TGTGCCAGCAGCTTGGAGTACGAGCAGTACTTC.

The chain recombines TRBV20-1 with TRBJ1-6; D is uncertain. The CDR3 sequence is 12 residues long. CDR1 is DFQATT and CDR2 is SNEGSKA in the germline V gene (reference sequence). Trimming removed 0 bases from V and 7 bases from J, with 4 bases in between. CDR3 sequence (DNA): TGCAGTGCTAGAGAAGGCAATTCACCCCTCCACTTT. Translated: CSAREGNSPLHF.

This clonotype was recorded many times. This rearrangement joins TRBV5-4 to TRBJ2-1; TRBD2 matches 16 bases. V was clipped by 5 bases and J by 5 bases; unmatched bases: 1. CDR3 length: 15 residues. CDR1 and CDR2 (germline): SGHNT, YYREEE (reference sequence). CDR3 sequence reads: CASRGTSGGDNEQFF. As DNA, the CDR3 is TGTGCCAGCAGAGGGACTAGCGGGGGGGACAATGAGCAGTTCTTC.

V is TRBV24-1 and J is TRBJ2-1; 7 nucleotides match TRBD2. V gave up 3 bases and J gave up 2 bases; unmatched junction bases: 9. Germline CDR1 KGHDR, CDR2 SFDVKD. CDR3 length: 17 residues. For the CDR3, the DNA is TGTGCCACCAGTGATCCTACTAGCGCGGGGCCCTACAATGAGCAGTTCTTC. Protein product: CATSDPTSAGPYNEQFF.

This rearrangement joins TRBV29-1 to TRBJ1-1; D is perhaps TRBD1 (6 bases). The CDR3 has 12 amino acids. Germline lookup yields CDR1 SQVTM and CDR2 ANQGSEA. V was cut by 6 bases and J by 4 bases, with 12 bases left in between. CDR3 residues: CSVTGGGTEAFF. The CDR3 coding sequence is TGCAGCGTGACAGGAGGGGGCACTGAAGCTTTCTTT.

The gene calls are TRBV10-3 and TRBJ1-6; no definite D call. This CDR3 has 16 residues. Germline V CDR1 and CDR2: ENHRY, SYGVKD. V shed 0 bases and J shed 8 bases, with 14 bases lying between them. CDR3 loop: CAISESPGRSDSPLHF. CDR3 nucleotides: TGTGCCATCAGTGAGTCCCCGGGCAGGTCCGATTCACCCCTCCACTTT.

The V gene is TRBV7-6, the J gene TRBJ2-5, with D tentatively TRBD1 (8 bases). The CDR3 runs to 16 residues. V lost 5 bases to trimming and J lost 4 bases, with 20 bases between them. Germline V lookup: CDR1 SGHVS, CDR2 FNYEAQ. CDR3 bases: TGTGCCAGCAGCCATGGACAGGGAGGGAACCGAGAGACCCAGTACTTC. Translated, it gives CASSHGQGGNRETQYF. Based on the CDR3 plus reference TRBV7-6 and TRBJ2-5, the full variable domain is GAGVSQSPRYKVTKRGQDVALRCDPISGHVSLYWYRQALGQGPEFLTYFNYEAQQDKSGLPNDRFSAERPEGSISTLTIQRTEQRDSAMYRCASSHGQGGNRETQYFGPGTRLLVL.

V is TRBV7-2 and J is TRBJ2-3; D is unresolved. The ends were cut back, 3 bases at V and 2 bases at J, with 15 bases in the middle. The germline CDR1 and CDR2 sequences are SGHTA and FQGNSA. This CDR3 comprises 16 residues. CDR3: CASSFGSGRPTDTQYF. The DNA for the CDR3 is TGTGCCAGCAGCTTTGGGTCGGGCCGTCCCACAGATACGCAGTATTTT.

The rearrangement uses TRBV2 and TRBJ2-1; the D is unclear. This CDR3 has 12 residues. Germline CDR1 is SNHLY and CDR2 is FYNNEI. V was cut by 4 bases and J by 7 bases, with 8 bases left in between. The CDR3 loop is CASSAVGNEQFF. CDR3 sequence (DNA): TGTGCCAGCAGTGCTGTGGGGAATGAGCAGTTCTTC.

The chain uses TRBV15 and TRBJ1-1; 7 nucleotides line up with TRBD1. This CDR3 is 13 amino acids long. V trimming: 6 bases; J trimming: 0 bases; junction bases outside the gene matches: 1. Germline V gene lookup returns CDR1 LNHNV and CDR2 YYDKDF (reference sequence). For the CDR3, the DNA is TGTGCCACCAGGGGACAGTTGAACACTGAAGCTTTCTTT. It codes for CATRGQLNTEAFF. Combining the CDR3 with reference TRBV15 and TRBJ1-1 gives the whole variable domain DAMVIQNPRYQVTQFGKPVTLSCSQTLNHNVMYWYQQKSSQAPKLLFHYYDKDFNNEADTPDNFQSRRPNTSFCFLDIRSPGLGDTAMYLCATRGQLNTEAFFGQGTRLTVV.

The genes are TRBV7-9 and TRBJ1-5; D remains unclear. The germline V gene encodes CDR1 SEHNR and CDR2 FQNEAQ (reference sequence). The CDR3 length is 13 residues. The V gene lost 5 bases and the J gene lost 7 bases, with 12 bases spanning the gap. The CDR3 protein is CASSPPPGQPQHF. The CDR3 region has the DNA TGTGCCAGCAGCCCCCCCCCCGGCCAGCCCCAGCATTTT.

This clonotype was counted at least ten times. An end of the junction does not agree with germline; a read error may underlie this. V usage is TRBV5-8 and J usage is TRBJ1-2; D is undetermined. This CDR3 region has 17 residues. CDR1 and CDR2 from the germline V gene are SGHTS and YDEGEE. For the CDR3, the DNA is TGTGCCAGTAGCTTGTCGGAAGGAACCCTCTTTAACTATGGCTACACCTTC. This translates into CASSLSEGTLFNYGYTF.

This CDR3 reads CAWTRGPLSGNTIYF. The CDR3 DNA reads as TGTGCCTGGACCAGGGGGCCCCTCTCTGGAAACACCATATATTTT. The chain couples TRBV30 to TRBJ1-3; 8 nucleotides match TRBD1. The V and J ends lost 4 bases and 0 bases, in that order; junction bases with no gene match: 5. Germline CDR1 reads GTSNPN; CDR2 reads SVGIG (reference sequence). This CDR3 region has 15 residues.

The chain carries TRBV2 and TRBJ2-7; D is possibly TRBD2 (6 bases). Per the germline V gene, CDR1 is SNHLY and CDR2 is FYNNEI. This CDR3 region has 13 residues. Trimming took 6 bases from V and 6 from J, leaving 15 bases between them. Here the CDR3 DNA reads TGTGCCAGCAGCCCCCAGGGTAGCGGCGAGCAGTACTTC. Its translation: CASSPQGSGEQYF.

The genes are TRBV30 and TRBJ2-7; D may be TRBD1 (5 bases). Trimming cost V 5 bases and J 5 bases, with 16 bases left between them. The CDR3 length is 13 residues. Germline V gives CDR1 GTSNPN, CDR2 SVGIG (reference sequence). Here the CDR3 DNA reads TGTGCCTGGGGTAGTTCAGGGCCAAACGAGCAGTACTTC. Translating gives CAWGSSGPNEQYF. The full variable domain, with the rest looked up from reference TRBV30 and TRBJ2-7, is SQTIHQWPATLVQPVGSPLSLECTVEGTSNPNLYWYRQAAGRGLQLLFYSVGIGQISSEVPQNLSASRPQDRQFILSSKKLLLSDSGFYLCAWGSSGPNEQYFGPGTRLTVT.

This chain connects TRBV4-1 to TRBJ1-6, with 7 positions matching TRBD1. Germline lookup yields CDR1 MGHRA and CDR2 YSYEKL. With V trimmed by 0 bases and J by 7 bases, 3 bases remained unmatched. This CDR3 comprises 15 residues. DNA of the CDR3: TGCGCCAGCAGCCAAGAGGGACAGCTGAATTCACCCCTCCACTTT. Translating gives CASSQEGQLNSPLHF.

This clonotype was observed once. This may stem from a read error, because a much larger clone lies one nucleotide away. The chain uses TRBV3-1 and TRBJ2-1, with 9 positions matching TRBD2. There are 14 residues in the CDR3. Germline V lookup: CDR1 LGHDT, CDR2 YNNKEL (reference sequence). The DNA of the CDR3 is TGTGCCAGCAGCCCTGGGACTAGCATGGATGAGCGGTTCTTC. Translating it yields CASSPGTSMDERFF.

This clonotype appeared a few times. The gene calls are TRBV2 and TRBJ1-2; no definite D call. This CDR3 spans 15 amino acids. V was shortened by 8 bases and J by 7 bases, with 23 bases between the two germline ends. Germline CDR1 SNHLY, CDR2 FYNNEI. CDR3 nucleotide sequence: TGTGCCAGCGGCGGGGAGGGAGGGCCAACGGGTGGCTACACCTTC. This translates into CASGGEGGPTGGYTF.

The V call is TRBV20-1, the J call TRBJ2-1, with a possible D match to TRBD2 (6 bases). Looked up from germline, CDR1 is DFQATT and CDR2 is SNEGSKA (reference sequence). The V end lost 3 bases, the J end lost 3 bases, and 12 bases lay between the germline ends. This CDR3 is 14 amino acids long. The CDR3 nucleotides are TGCAGTGCTAGTAGGGACTCAAGCTACAATGAGCAGTTCTTC. Its protein product is CSASRDSSYNEQFF.

The V gene is TRBV7-2, the J gene TRBJ2-7; D may be TRBD2 (6 bases). Deletions cut 3 bases from V and 0 bases from J, with 12 bases between. Germline values: CDR1 SGHTA, CDR2 FQGNSA. The CDR3 contains 15 residues. The CDR3 region has the DNA TGTGCCAGCAGCTTGGACCGCGGGGACTCCTACGAGCAGTACTTC. This sequence encodes CASSLDRGDSYEQYF.

This clonotype has a single count. The chain links TRBV12-3 or TRBV12-4 to TRBJ1-2, with TRBD1 matching over 8 bases. The CDR3 totals 13 residues. V lost 6 bases to trimming and J lost 3 bases; unmatched junction nucleotides: 3. CDR3 bases: TGTGCCAGCAGACCACAGGGGGACTATGGCTACACCTTC. Residues: CASRPQGDYGYTF.

This clonotype was seen ten or more times. The genes are TRBV19 and TRBJ1-1; TRBD1 might be the D (6 bases). Germline assignment: CDR1 LNHDA and CDR2 SQIVND (reference sequence). V gave up 5 bases and J gave up 0 bases, with 19 bases separating them. This CDR3 has 17 amino acids. CDR3 in DNA: TGTGCCAGTAGTCACCTAGGACAGAAAAACATGAACACTGAAGCTTTCTTT. It yields the protein CASSHLGQKNMNTEAFF. Variable domain in full (rest from reference TRBV19 and TRBJ1-1): DGGITQSPKYLFRKEGQNVTLSCEQNLNHDAMYWYRQDPGQGLRLIYYSQIVNDFQKGDIAEGYSVSREKKESFPLTVTSAQKNPTAFYLCASSHLGQKNMNTEAFFGQGTRLTVV.

The chain uses TRBV7-9 and TRBJ1-1; TRBD1 matches at 7 bases. This CDR3 comprises 14 residues. Looked up from germline, CDR1 is SEHNR and CDR2 is FQNEAQ (reference sequence). The V and J ends lost 5 bases and 4 bases, in that order; junction bases with no gene match: 7. CDR3 sequence reads: CASSRTGDLTEAFF. CDR3 DNA sequence: TGTGCCAGCAGCCGAACAGGGGATCTCACTGAAGCTTTCTTT.

The sample holds many counts of this clonotype. V and J are TRBV7-9 and TRBJ1-1; D is uncertain. The V end was cut by 8 bases, the J end by 1 base, with 8 bases between. This CDR3 has 12 amino acids. Germline assignment: CDR1 SEHNR and CDR2 FQNEAQ (reference sequence). CDR3 amino acids: CASLGGNTEAFF. In nucleotides, the CDR3 is TGTGCCAGCTTAGGAGGGAACACTGAAGCTTTCTTT.

This clonotype was counted ten times or more. The chain carries TRBV5-8 and TRBJ1-1, with no clear D. The CDR3 consists of 14 residues. V was clipped by 1 base and J by 5 bases, with 12 bases between them. Germline CDR1 SGHTS, CDR2 YDEGEE. This chain's CDR3 is CASSLSPLGTEAFF. CDR3 coding DNA: TGTGCCAGCAGCTTGAGCCCCCTAGGAACTGAAGCTTTCTTT.